This entry lists 16 T cell receptor beta chains sequenced from one sample in a study of blood T cell repertoires in COVID-19. Using immunoSEQ multiplex PCR, the repertoire was profiled, and TCRdb retains in-frame clones only, with some absent. The table lists some 380,000 clones, roughly four fifths of them singletons. Sequencing input: peripheral blood. The receptors come from a human donor with acute or convalescent COVID-19. The donor label of this sample is uncertain.

V usage is TRBV27 and J usage is TRBJ2-7; 13 bases line up with TRBD2. CDR1 MNHEY and CDR2 SMNVEV come from the germline V gene (reference sequence). The CDR3 covers 16 residues. Losses at the gene ends were 3 bases for V and 2 bases for J; bases not matched to a gene: 4. In DNA, the CDR3 is TGTGCCAGCAGTTTCGGACTAGCGGGGGATACCTACGAGCAGTACTTC. It codes for CASSFGLAGDTYEQYF.

This clone is a singleton in its sample. This sequence joins TRBV2 and TRBJ2-5; 7 nucleotides align to TRBD1. The CDR3 length is 17 residues. Trimming cost V 5 bases and J 5 bases; bases outside gene matches: 17. CDR1 SNHLY and CDR2 FYNNEI come from the germline V gene. The CDR3 region is CASSRRQGVVASETQYF. CDR3 sequence (DNA): TGTGCCAGCAGTCGTCGACAGGGAGTGGTTGCGTCGGAGACCCAGTACTTC.

The V gene is TRBV20-1, the J gene TRBJ2-7; D not certain. Germline values: CDR1 DFQATT, CDR2 SNEGSKA (reference sequence). V dropped 3 bases and J dropped 0 bases, with 9 bases sitting between them. The CDR3 totals 13 residues. CDR3 amino acids: CSASGPSSYEQYF. The CDR3 bases are TGCAGTGCTAGTGGACCTAGCTCCTACGAGCAGTACTTC.

The chain links TRBV2 to TRBJ1-5, with D tentatively TRBD1 (5 bases). Germline lookup yields CDR1 SNHLY and CDR2 FYNNEI. The CDR3 is 17 amino acids. V lost 4 bases, J lost 5 bases, and 21 bases lay in between. CDR3 DNA: TGTGCCAGCAGTGGGGAGGTCGGGGTAACGGGACATCAGCCCCAGCATTTT. It yields the protein CASSGEVGVTGHQPQHF.

The chain couples TRBV2 to TRBJ2-7; 7 nucleotides line up with TRBD1. The CDR3 consists of 13 residues. With V trimmed by 5 bases and J by 5 bases, 6 bases remained unmatched. Per germline, CDR1 SNHLY and CDR2 FYNNEI. CDR3 in amino acids: CASSLQGTHEQYF. The CDR3 bases are TGTGCCAGCAGTTTACAGGGGACCCACGAGCAGTACTTC.

The chain employs TRBV2 and TRBJ2-3; possibly TRBD2 for D (6 bases). The germline V and J ends were trimmed by 0 bases and 10 bases, with 14 bases remaining between them. The germline V gene has CDR1 SNHLY and CDR2 FYNNEI. This CDR3 has 14 residues. DNA for the CDR3: TGTGCCAGCAGTGAAGCAGGAGGGAGGTCGCCGCAGTATTTT. Amino acids: CASSEAGGRSPQYF.

The gene calls are TRBV12-3 or TRBV12-4 and TRBJ2-1; 7 bases fit TRBD2. This CDR3 region has 13 residues. V lost 8 bases, J lost 4 bases, and 5 bases stayed unmatched. The CDR3 here is CASLAAPYNEQFF. CDR3 nucleotide sequence: TGTGCCAGCCTAGCGGCCCCGTACAATGAGCAGTTCTTC.

The chain uses TRBV30 and TRBJ1-1; D is uncertain. Germline-derived CDR1 and CDR2 are GTSNPN and SVGIG (reference sequence). The CDR3 sequence is 13 residues long. The ends were cut back, 3 bases at V and 1 base at J, with 9 bases in the middle. CDR3: CAWRGVGNTEAFF. CDR3 DNA sequence: TGTGCCTGGAGAGGAGTGGGGAACACTGAAGCTTTCTTT.

The chain couples TRBV7-2 to TRBJ2-7, with D tentatively TRBD2 (6 bases). The ends were cut back, 1 base at V and 2 bases at J, with 18 bases in the middle. The CDR3 extends over 17 amino acids. Germline V gives CDR1 SGHTA, CDR2 FQGNSA. This CDR3 reads CASSLGTRGGVPYEQYF. The CDR3 bases are TGTGCCAGCAGCTTAGGGACCCGGGGCGGGGTTCCCTACGAGCAGTACTTC.

V usage is TRBV12-3 or TRBV12-4 and J usage is TRBJ1-2, with a tentative D call TRBD1 (6 bases). Deletions cut 4 bases from V and 7 bases from J, with 13 bases between. There are 13 residues in the CDR3. The CDR3, as DNA: TGTGCCAGCAGTTCCGGGACAACACTTGGCTACACCTTC. This encodes CASSSGTTLGYTF.

CDR3 nucleotide sequence: TGTGCCAGCAGTTCCCCGGGTCCCAATTCACCCCTCCACTTT. Its protein product is CASSSPGPNSPLHF. V gene TRBV6-5 combines with J gene TRBJ1-6; D is undetermined. In germline, CDR1 is MNHEY, CDR2 SVGAGI. This CDR3 has 14 amino acids. V lost 4 bases to trimming and J lost 7 bases, with 11 bases between them.

This rearrangement joins TRBV6-6 to TRBJ2-6; tentatively, D is TRBD2 (5 bases). The CDR3 loop spans 15 amino acids. Germline loops: CDR1 MNHNY, CDR2 SVGAGI (reference sequence). V gave up 6 bases and J gave up 4 bases, with 13 bases separating them. CDR3 sequence: CASSQREPGANVLTF. CDR3 nucleotide sequence: TGTGCCAGCAGCCAAAGGGAGCCAGGGGCCAACGTCCTGACTTTC.

The CDR3 reads CASSLAGFDEKLFF. As DNA, the CDR3 is TGTGCCAGCAGCTTAGCGGGGTTCGATGAAAAACTGTTTTTT. The chain is built from TRBV11-2 and TRBJ1-4; D ambiguous. Trimming took 1 base from V and 6 from J, leaving 9 bases between them. Germline V gene lookup returns CDR1 SGHAT and CDR2 FQNNGV. The CDR3 runs to 14 residues.

J is TRBJ1-4 and V is TRBV4-2; weak D call: TRBD1 (5 bases). The ends were cut back, 2 bases at V and 0 bases at J, with 16 bases in the middle. The CDR3 totals 18 residues. Germline CDR1 reads LGHNA; CDR2 reads YNFKEQ. CDR3 nucleotides: TGTGCCAGCAGCCAACATAGGGACTCCCGATCAACTAATGAAAAACTGTTTTTT. This encodes CASSQHRDSRSTNEKLFF.

The chain links TRBV18 to TRBJ2-1; no reliable D call. This CDR3 contains 13 residues. The germline V and J ends were trimmed by 0 bases and 4 bases, with 4 bases remaining between them. Germline V lookup: CDR1 KGHSH, CDR2 LQKENI. CDR3 coding DNA: TGTGCCAGCTCACCACCCGGGTACAATGAGCAGTTCTTC. Amino acid sequence: CASSPPGYNEQFF. The full variable domain, in which reference TRBV18 and TRBJ2-1 provide the parts outside the CDR3, is NAGVMQNPRHLVRRRGQEARLRCSPMKGHSHVYWYRQLPEEGLKFMVYLQKENIIDESGMPKERFSAEFPKEGPSILRIQQVVRGDSAAYFCASSPPGYNEQFFGPGTRLTVL.

The genes are TRBV27 and TRBJ1-5; 7 positions agree with TRBD1. In germline, CDR1 is MNHEY, CDR2 SMNVEV (reference sequence). V dropped 5 bases and J dropped 2; count of bases not matched to a gene: 3. The CDR3 contains 14 residues. As DNA, the CDR3 is TGTGCCAGCAGTGAACAGGGGCGCAATCAGCCCCAGCATTTT. This encodes CASSEQGRNQPQHF.